This T cell receptor (beta chain) comes out of a study of T cells after somatic rescue of genetic block. The CDR3 has 15 amino acids. V was clipped by 2 bases and J by 8 bases; unmatched bases: 8. Per the germline V gene, CDR1 is LGHNA and CDR2 is YSLEER. Clones were read by immunoSEQ multiplex PCR, and TCRdb kept only the in-frame ones, dropping some. The table has roughly 120,000 clones, approximately 90% seen once; the top ten hold roughly 1.5%. The V call is TRBV4-3, the J call TRBJ1-4, with 7 bases aligning to TRBD1. The sequence came from a woman between 18 and 29 years old. Sequencing was done on a sample of peripheral blood mononuclear cells (PBMCs). In DNA form, the CDR3 reads TGCGCCAGCAGCCAACTTTTATCGGGACAGGAAAAACTGTTTTTT. Translating gives CASSQLLSGQEKLFF.